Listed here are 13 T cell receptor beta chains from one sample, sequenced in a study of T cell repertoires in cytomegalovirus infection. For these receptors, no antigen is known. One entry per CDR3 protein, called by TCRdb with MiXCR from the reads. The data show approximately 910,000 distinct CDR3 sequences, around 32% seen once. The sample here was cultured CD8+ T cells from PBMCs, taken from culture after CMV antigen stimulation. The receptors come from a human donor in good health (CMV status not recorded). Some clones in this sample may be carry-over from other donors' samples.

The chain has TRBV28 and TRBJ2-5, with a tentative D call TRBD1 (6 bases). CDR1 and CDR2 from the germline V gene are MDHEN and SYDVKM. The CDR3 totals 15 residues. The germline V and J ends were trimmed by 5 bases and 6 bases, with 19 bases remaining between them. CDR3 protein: CASSATGTTGKTQYF. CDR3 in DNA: TGTGCCAGCAGTGCCACCGGGACAACGGGAAAGACCCAGTACTTC.

The CDR3 DNA sequence: TGCGCCAGCAGCTCCCGACAGGGGGGTCATATCGATGAAAAACTGTTTTTT. Translation: CASSSRQGGHIDEKLFF. The chain links TRBV4-1 to TRBJ1-4; the match to TRBD1 covers 9 bases. CDR1 and CDR2 from the germline V gene are MGHRA and YSYEKL. The CDR3 has 17 residues. The V and J ends lost 5 bases and 6 bases, in that order; junction bases with no gene match: 13.

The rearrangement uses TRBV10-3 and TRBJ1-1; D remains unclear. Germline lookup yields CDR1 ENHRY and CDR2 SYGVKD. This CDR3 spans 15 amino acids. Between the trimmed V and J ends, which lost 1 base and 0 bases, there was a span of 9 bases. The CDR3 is CAISEFVGLNTEAFF. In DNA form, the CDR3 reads TGTGCCATCAGTGAGTTCGTAGGGTTGAACACTGAAGCTTTCTTT.

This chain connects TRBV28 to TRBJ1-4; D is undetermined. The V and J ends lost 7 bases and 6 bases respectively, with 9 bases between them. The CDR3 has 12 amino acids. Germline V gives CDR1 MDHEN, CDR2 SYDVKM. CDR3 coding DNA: TGTGCCAGCACGAGCGAGGATGAAAAACTGTTTTTT. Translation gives CASTSEDEKLFF.

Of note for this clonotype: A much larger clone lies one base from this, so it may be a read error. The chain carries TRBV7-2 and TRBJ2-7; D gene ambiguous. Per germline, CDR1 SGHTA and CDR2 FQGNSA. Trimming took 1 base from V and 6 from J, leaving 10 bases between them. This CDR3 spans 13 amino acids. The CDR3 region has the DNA TGTGCCAGCAGCTTAGAGGAACAGCTCGAGCAGTACGTC. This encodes CASSLEEQLEQYV.

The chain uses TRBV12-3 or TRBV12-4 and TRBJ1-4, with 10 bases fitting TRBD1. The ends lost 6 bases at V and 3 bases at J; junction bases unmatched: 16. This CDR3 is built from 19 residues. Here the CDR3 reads CASRPGTGDPLGPNEKLFF. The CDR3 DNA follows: TGTGCCAGCAGGCCCGGGACAGGGGACCCGCTGGGTCCTAATGAAAAACTGTTTTTT.

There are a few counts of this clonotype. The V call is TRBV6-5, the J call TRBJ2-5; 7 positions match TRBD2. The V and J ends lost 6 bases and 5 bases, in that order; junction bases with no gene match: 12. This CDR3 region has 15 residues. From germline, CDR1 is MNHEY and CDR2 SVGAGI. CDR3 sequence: CASSPPGLVYETQYF. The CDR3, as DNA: TGTGCCAGCAGCCCCCCTGGACTAGTTTATGAGACCCAGTACTTC.

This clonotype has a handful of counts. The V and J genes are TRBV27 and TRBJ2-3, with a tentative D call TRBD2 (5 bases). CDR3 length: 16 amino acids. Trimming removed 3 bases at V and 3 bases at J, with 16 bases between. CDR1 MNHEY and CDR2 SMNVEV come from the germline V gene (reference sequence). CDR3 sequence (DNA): TGTGCCAGCAGTTTTGTTCCGGTAGCGTGGACAGATACGCAGTATTTT. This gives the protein CASSFVPVAWTDTQYF.

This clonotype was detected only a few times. The CDR3 DNA reads TGTGCCAGCAGCTCAGTGCGGGGGGGCCGGGATGAGCAGTTCTTC. It is translated as CASSSVRGGRDEQFF. The chain combines TRBV7-6 with TRBJ2-1; 9 bases map to TRBD2. Looked up from germline, CDR1 is SGHVS and CDR2 is FNYEAQ. The CDR3 covers 15 residues. Trimming cost V 4 bases and J 8 bases; bases outside gene matches: 9.

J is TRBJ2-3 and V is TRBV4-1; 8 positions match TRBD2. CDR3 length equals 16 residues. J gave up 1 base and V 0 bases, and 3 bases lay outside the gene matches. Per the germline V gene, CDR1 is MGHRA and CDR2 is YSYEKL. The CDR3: CASSQEYSGGTDTQYF. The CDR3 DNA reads TGCGCCAGCAGCCAAGAATATAGCGGGGGCACAGATACGCAGTATTTT.

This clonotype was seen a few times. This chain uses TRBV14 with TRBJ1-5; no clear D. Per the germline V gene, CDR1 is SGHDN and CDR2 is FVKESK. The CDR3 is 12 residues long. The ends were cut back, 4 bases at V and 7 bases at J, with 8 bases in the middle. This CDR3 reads CASSPMGQPQHF. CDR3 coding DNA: TGTGCCAGCAGCCCAATGGGGCAGCCCCAGCATTTT.

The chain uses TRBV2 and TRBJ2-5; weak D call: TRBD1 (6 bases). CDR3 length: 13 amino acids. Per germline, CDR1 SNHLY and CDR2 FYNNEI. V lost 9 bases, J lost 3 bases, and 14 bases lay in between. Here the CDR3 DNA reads TGTGCCAGGAAGAGGACAGCCAAAGAGACCCAGTACTTC. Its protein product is CARKRTAKETQYF.

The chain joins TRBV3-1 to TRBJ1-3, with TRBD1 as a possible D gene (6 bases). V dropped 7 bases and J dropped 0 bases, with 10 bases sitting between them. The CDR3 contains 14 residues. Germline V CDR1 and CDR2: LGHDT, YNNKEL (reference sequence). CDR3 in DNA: TGTGCCAGCACCGGACAGTTCTCTGGAAACACCATATATTTT. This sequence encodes CASTGQFSGNTIYF.